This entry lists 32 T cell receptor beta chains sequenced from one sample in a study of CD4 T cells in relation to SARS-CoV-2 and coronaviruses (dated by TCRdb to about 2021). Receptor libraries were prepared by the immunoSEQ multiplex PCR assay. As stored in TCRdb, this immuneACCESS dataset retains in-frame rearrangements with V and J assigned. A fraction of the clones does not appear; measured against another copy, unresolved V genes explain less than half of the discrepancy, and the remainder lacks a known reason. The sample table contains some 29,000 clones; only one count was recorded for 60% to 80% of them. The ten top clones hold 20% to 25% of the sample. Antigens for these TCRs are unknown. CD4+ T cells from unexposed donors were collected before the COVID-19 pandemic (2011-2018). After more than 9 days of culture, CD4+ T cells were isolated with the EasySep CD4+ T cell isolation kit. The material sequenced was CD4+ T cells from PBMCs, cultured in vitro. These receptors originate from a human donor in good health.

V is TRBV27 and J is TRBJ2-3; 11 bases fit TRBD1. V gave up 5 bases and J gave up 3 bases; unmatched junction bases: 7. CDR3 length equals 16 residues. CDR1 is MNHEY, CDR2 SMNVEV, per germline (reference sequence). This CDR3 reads CASSPRTGGKTDTQYF. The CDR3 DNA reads TGTGCCAGCAGTCCCCGGACAGGGGGCAAAACAGATACGCAGTATTTT.

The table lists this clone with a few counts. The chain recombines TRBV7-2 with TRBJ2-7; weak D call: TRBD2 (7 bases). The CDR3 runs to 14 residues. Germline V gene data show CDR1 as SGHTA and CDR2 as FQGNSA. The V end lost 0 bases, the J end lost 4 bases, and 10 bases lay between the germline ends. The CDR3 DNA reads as TGTGCCAGCAGCTTAGCGGGGGGGCGATACGAGCAGTACTTC. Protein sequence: CASSLAGGRYEQYF.

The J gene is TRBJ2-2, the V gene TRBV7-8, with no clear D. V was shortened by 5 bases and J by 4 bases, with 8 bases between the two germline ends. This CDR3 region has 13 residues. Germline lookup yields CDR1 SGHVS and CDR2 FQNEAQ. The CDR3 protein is CASSPTPTGELFF. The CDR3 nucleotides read TGTGCCAGCAGCCCCACGCCCACCGGGGAGCTGTTTTTT. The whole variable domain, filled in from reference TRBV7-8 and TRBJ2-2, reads GAGVSQSPRYKVAKRGQDVALRCDPISGHVSLFWYQQALGQGPEFLTYFQNEAQLDKSGLPSDRFFAERPEGSVSTLKIQRTQQEDSAVYLCASSPTPTGELFFGEGSRLTVL.

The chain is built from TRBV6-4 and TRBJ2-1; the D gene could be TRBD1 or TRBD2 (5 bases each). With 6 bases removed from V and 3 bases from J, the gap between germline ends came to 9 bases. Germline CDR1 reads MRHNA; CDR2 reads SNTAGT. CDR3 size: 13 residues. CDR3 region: CASSRDLYNEQFF. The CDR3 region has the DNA TGTGCCAGCAGCAGGGACCTCTACAATGAGCAGTTCTTC.

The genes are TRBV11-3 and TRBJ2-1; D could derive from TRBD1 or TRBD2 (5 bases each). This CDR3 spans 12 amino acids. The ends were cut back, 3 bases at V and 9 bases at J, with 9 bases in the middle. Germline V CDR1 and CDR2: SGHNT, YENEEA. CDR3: CASSFSGSEQFF. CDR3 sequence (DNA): TGTGCCAGCAGCTTTTCAGGGAGTGAGCAGTTCTTC.

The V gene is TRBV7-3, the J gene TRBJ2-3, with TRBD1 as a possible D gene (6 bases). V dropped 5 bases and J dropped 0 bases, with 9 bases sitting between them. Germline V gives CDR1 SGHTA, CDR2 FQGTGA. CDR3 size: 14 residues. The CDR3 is CASSKGQSTDTQYF. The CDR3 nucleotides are TGTGCCAGCAGCAAGGGACAAAGCACAGATACGCAGTATTTT.

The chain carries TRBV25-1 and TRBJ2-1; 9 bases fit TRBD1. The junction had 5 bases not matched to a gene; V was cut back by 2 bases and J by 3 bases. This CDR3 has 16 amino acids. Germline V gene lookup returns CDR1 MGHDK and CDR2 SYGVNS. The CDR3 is CASSEGWDRDYNEQFF. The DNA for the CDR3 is TGTGCCAGCAGTGAAGGTTGGGACAGGGACTACAATGAGCAGTTCTTC. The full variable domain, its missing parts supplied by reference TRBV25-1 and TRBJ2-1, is EADIYQTPRYLVIGTGKKITLECSQTMGHDKMYWYQQDPGMELHLIHYSYGVNSTEKGDLSSESTVSRIRTEHFPLTLESARPSHTSQYLCASSEGWDRDYNEQFFGPGTRLTVL.

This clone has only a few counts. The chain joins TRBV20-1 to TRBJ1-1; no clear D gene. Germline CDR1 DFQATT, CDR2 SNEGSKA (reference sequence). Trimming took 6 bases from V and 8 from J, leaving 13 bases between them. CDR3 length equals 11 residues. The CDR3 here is CSAKKDDEAFF. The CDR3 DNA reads TGCAGTGCCAAAAAGGACGACGAAGCTTTCTTT.

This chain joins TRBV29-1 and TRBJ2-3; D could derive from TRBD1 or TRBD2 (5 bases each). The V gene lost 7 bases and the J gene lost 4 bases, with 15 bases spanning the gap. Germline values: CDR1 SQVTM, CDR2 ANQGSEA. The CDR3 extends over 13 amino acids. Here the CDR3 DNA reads TGCAGCGCCCGAATGGGGGATGCAGATACGCAGTATTTT. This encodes CSARMGDADTQYF.

DNA of the CDR3: TGTGCCAGCAGCGTCCTGGGGCGGGGTCCTAATGAGCAGTTCTTC. Amino acids: CASSVLGRGPNEQFF. The chain has TRBV7-2 and TRBJ2-1, with D possibly TRBD2 on 6 matching bases. Germline CDR1 reads SGHTA; CDR2 reads FQGNSA. V gave up 5 bases and J gave up 7 bases, with 18 bases separating them. This CDR3 region has 15 residues.

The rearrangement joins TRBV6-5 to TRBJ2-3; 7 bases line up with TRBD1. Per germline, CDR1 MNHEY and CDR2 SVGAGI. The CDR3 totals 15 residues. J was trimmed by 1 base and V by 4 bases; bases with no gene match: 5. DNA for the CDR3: TGTGCCAGCAGTTTTTCAACAGGGGGCACAGATACGCAGTATTTT. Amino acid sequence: CASSFSTGGTDTQYF.

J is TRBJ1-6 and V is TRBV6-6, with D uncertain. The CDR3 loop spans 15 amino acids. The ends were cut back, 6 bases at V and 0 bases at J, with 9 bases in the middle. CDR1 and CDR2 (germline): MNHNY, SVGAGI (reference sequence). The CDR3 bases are TGTGCCAGCAGCCCCGGGAGCTCCTATAATTCACCCCTCCACTTT. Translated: CASSPGSSYNSPLHF.

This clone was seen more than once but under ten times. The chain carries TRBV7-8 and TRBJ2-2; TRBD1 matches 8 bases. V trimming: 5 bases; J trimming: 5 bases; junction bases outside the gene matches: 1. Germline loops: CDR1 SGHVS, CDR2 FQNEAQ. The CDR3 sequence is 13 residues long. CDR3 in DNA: TGTGCCAGCAGCCAGGGGGCGACCGGGGAGCTGTTTTTT. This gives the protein CASSQGATGELFF.

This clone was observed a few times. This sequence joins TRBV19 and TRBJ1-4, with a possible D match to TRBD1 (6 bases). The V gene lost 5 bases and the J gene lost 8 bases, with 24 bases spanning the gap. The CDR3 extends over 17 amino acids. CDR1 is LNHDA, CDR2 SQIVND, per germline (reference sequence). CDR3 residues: CASSYYGTTFPGEKLFF. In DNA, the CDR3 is TGTGCCAGTAGTTACTACGGGACAACGTTTCCTGGAGAAAAACTGTTTTTT.

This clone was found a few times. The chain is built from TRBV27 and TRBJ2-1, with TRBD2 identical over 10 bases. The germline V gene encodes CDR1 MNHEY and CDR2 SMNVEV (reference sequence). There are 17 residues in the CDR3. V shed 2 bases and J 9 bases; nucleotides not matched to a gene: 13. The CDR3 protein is CASSLRTSGVNYIEQFF. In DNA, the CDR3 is TGTGCCAGCAGTTTAAGGACTAGCGGAGTGAACTATATTGAGCAGTTCTTC.

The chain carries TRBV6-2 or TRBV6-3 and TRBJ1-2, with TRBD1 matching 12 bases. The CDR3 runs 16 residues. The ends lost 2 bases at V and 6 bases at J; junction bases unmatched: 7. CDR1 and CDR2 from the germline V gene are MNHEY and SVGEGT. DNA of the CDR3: TGTGCCAGCAGTTACCCCCGGGACAGGGGGCGGAATGGCTACACCTTC. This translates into CASSYPRDRGRNGYTF.

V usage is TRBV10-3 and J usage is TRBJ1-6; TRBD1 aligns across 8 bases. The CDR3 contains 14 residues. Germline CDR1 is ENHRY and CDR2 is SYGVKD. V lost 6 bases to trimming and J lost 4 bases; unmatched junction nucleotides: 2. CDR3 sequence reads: CAIRDRAYNSPLHF. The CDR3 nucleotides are TGTGCCATCAGGGACAGGGCGTATAATTCACCCCTCCACTTT.

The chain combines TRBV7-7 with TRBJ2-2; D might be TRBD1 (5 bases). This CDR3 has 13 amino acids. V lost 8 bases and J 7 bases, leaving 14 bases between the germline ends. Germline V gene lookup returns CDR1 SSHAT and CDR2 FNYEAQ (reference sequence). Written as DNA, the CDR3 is TGTGCCAGCGGGGCCCGCTTAGACGGGGAGCTGTTTTTT. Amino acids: CASGARLDGELFF.

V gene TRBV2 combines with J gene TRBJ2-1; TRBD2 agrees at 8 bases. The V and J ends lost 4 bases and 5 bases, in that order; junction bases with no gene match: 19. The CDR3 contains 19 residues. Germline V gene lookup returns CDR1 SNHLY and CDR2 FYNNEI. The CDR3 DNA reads TGTGCCAGCAGTGTGTCACTAGCGGCGCTCACCCCCGGGAACAATGAGCAGTTCTTC. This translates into CASSVSLAALTPGNNEQFF. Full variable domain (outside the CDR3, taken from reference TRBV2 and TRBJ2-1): EPEVTQTPSHQVTQMGQEVILRCVPISNHLYFYWYRQILGQKVEFLVSFYNNEISEKSEIFDDQFSVERPDGSNFTLKIRSTKLEDSAMYFCASSVSLAALTPGNNEQFFGPGTRLTVL.

In nucleotides, the CDR3 is TGTGCCAGCAGCGCGGGGACTAGCGGAAACTACAATGAGCAGTTCTTC. Translating it yields CASSAGTSGNYNEQFF. The V call is TRBV11-2, the J call TRBJ2-1; 11 positions match TRBD2. The germline gives CDR1 SGHAT, CDR2 FQNNGV. CDR3 length: 16 amino acids. After removal of 5 bases from V and 3 bases from J, the junction contained 6 bases not matched to a gene.

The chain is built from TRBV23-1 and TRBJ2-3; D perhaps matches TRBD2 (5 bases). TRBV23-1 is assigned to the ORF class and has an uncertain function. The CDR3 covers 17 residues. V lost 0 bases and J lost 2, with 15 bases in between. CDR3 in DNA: TGCGCCAGCAGTCAATCTTCGGGGTCCGAATCCACAGATACGCAGTATTTT. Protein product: CASSQSSGSESTDTQYF.

CDR3 residues: CASSLAEQGPNTEAFF. DNA for the CDR3: TGTGCCAGCAGCTTAGCAGAACAGGGTCCGAACACTGAAGCTTTCTTT. The chain joins TRBV11-2 to TRBJ1-1, with TRBD1 as a possible D gene (6 bases). Germline V gene sequence: CDR1 SGHAT, CDR2 FQNNGV. The CDR3 covers 16 residues. The germline V and J ends were trimmed by 1 base and 1 base, with 13 bases remaining between them.

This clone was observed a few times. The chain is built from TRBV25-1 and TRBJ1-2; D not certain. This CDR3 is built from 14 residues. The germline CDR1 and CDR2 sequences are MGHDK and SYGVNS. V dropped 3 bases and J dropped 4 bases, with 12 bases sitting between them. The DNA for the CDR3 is TGTGCCAGCAGTGACCGACGGGCAGCCTATGGCTACACCTTC. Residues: CASSDRRAAYGYTF.

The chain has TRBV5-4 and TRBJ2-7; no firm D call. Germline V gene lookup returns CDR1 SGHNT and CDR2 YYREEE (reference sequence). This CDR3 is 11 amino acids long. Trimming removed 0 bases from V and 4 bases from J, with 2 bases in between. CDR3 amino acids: CASSLGYEQYF. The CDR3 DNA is TGTGCCAGCAGCTTGGGGTACGAGCAGTACTTC.

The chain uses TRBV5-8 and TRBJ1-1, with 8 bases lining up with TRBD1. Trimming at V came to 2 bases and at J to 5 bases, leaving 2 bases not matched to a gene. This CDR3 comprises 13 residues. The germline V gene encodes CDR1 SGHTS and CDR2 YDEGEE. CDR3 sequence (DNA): TGTGCCAGCAGCTTAGACAGGGGTACTGAAGCTTTCTTT. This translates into CASSLDRGTEAFF. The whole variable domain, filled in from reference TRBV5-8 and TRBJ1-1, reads EAGVTQSPTHLIKTRGQQATLRCSPISGHTSVYWYQQALGLGLQFLLWYDEGEERNRGNFPPRFSGRQFPNYSSELNVNALELEDSALYLCASSLDRGTEAFFGQGTRLTVV.

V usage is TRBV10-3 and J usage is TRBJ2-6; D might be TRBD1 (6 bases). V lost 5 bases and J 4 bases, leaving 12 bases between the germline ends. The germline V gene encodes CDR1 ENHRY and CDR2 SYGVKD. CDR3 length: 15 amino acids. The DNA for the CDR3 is TGTGCCATCAGTCCAACAGGGACAGGGGCCAACGTCCTGACTTTC. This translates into CAISPTGTGANVLTF.

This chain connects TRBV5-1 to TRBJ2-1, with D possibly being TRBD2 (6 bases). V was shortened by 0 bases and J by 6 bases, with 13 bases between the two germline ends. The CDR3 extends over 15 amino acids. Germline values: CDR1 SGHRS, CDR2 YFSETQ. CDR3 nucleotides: TGCGCCAGCAGCTTGGCCAGGGAGGAGATCAATGAGCAGTTCTTC. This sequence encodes CASSLAREEINEQFF.

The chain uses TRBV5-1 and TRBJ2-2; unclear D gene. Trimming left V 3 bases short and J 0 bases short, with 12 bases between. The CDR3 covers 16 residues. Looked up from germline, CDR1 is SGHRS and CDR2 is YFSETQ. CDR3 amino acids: CASSYTKTSNTGELFF. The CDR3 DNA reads TGCGCCAGCAGCTACACAAAGACCTCGAACACCGGGGAGCTGTTTTTT.

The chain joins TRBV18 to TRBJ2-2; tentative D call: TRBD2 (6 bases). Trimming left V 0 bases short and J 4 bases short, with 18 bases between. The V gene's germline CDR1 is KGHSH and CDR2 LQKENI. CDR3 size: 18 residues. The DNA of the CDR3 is TGTGCCAGCTCACCACCGGGCAGGGCGACCGGGGGCACCGGGGAGCTGTTTTTT. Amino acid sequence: CASSPPGRATGGTGELFF.

CDR3 amino acids: CASSETGVGQPQHF. The DNA of the CDR3 is TGTGCCAGCAGTGAAACAGGGGTGGGTCAGCCCCAGCATTTT. This chain uses TRBV6-1 with TRBJ1-5; 7 bases are a match to TRBD1. After removal of 2 bases from V and 6 bases from J, the junction contained 4 bases not matched to a gene. Germline-derived CDR1 and CDR2 are MNHNS and SASEGT. The CDR3 totals 14 residues.

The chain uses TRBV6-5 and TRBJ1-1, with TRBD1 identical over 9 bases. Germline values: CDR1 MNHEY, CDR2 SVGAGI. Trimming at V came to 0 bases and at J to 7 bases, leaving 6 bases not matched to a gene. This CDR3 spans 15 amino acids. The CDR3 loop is CASSYSGTGFVEAFF. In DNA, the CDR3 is TGTGCCAGCAGTTACTCGGGGACAGGGTTCGTTGAAGCTTTCTTT.

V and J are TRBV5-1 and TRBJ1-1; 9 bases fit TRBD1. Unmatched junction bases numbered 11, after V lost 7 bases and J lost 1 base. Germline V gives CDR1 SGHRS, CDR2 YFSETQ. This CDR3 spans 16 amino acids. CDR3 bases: TGCGCCAGCCGACTGACAGGGGGGATCGAGAACACTGAAGCTTTCTTT. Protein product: CASRLTGGIENTEAFF. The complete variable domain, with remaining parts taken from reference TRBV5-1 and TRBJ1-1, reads KAGVTQTPRYLIKTRGQQVTLSCSPISGHRSVSWYQQTPGQGLQFLFEYFSETQRNKGNFPGRFSGRQFSNSRSEMNVSTLELGDSALYLCASRLTGGIENTEAFFGQGTRLTVV.